This is a list of T cell receptor beta chains from one sample in a study of T cells in Graves' hyperthyroidism and ophthalmopathy. TCRdb redid the calling of the multiplex PCR reads with MiXCR, one entry per CDR3 protein. The data contain a few hundred thousand distinct CDR3 sequences, approximately 14% of them singletons. The sequenced sample was blood. Receptors originate from a woman aged 18-35 years with Graves' hyperthyroidism. Each CDR3 is given with its conserved first and last residue. D genes are given only for firm matches. For some rows the clone size is stated as once, few or many, or as a class when expanded; others skip it.

D gene,clone size,V gene,J gene,CDR3 DNA,CDR3 protein
NA,NA,TRBV4-1,TRBJ2-3,TGCGCCAGCAGCCAAGATCAGGGTGCTGGAACAGATACGCAGTATTTT,CASSQDQGAGTDTQYF
TRBD1,few,TRBV6-1,TRBJ1-5,TGTGCCAGCAGCACGACAGGGAACGCCCCAAATCAGCCCCAGCATTTT,CASSTTGNAPNQPQHF
NA,few,TRBV7-9,TRBJ1-3,TGTGCCAGCAGCGCTTCAGGGGCTGGAAACACCATATATTTT,CASSASGAGNTIYF
TRBD2,NA,TRBV15,TRBJ2-7,TGTGCCACCAGCCGAGAGATAGCGGGAGTGGACGAGCAGTACTTC,CATSREIAGVDEQYF
NA,many,TRBV13,TRBJ1-1,TGTGCCAGCAGTTCTCAGAACACTGAAGCTTTCTTT,CASSSQNTEAFF
TRBD2,many,TRBV15,TRBJ2-1,TGTGCCACCAGCAGAGATTTGGCTAGCGGTAATGAGCAGTTCTTC,CATSRDLASGNEQFF
NA,many,TRBV20-1,TRBJ1-1,TGCAGTGCCTGGACGGGATGGCAGAACACTGAAGCTTTCTTT,CSAWTGWQNTEAFF
NA,few,TRBV7-9,TRBJ1-1,TGTGCCAGCAGCTCAACCCCCGGAAGTACTGAAGCTTTCTTT,CASSSTPGSTEAFF
NA,many,TRBV28,TRBJ2-7,TGTGCCAGCAGTTCCCGGGACAACAACTACGAGCAGTACTTC,CASSSRDNNYEQYF
TRBD1,NA,TRBV3-1,TRBJ1-5,TGTGCCAGCAGCCTGGACAGGGATCGTCAGCCCCAGCATTTT,CASSLDRDRQPQHF
NA,once,TRBV5-8,TRBJ2-1,TGTGCCAGCAGCCTCCTACAGGGAGGCCCGTACAATGAGCAGTTCTTC,CASSLLQGGPYNEQFF
NA,many,TRBV27,TRBJ2-3,TGTGCCAGCAGTTTATTTTCTCCAGATACGCAGTATTTT,CASSLFSPDTQYF
NA,many,TRBV6-5,TRBJ1-1,TGTGCCAGCAGTTACTCAGGAGCTGAAGCTTTCTTT,CASSYSGAEAFF
TRBD1,NA,TRBV9,TRBJ2-3,TGTGCCAGCAGCGTAACACAGGGGGCGGCCACAGATACGCAGTATTTT,CASSVTQGAATDTQYF
NA,many,TRBV20-1,TRBJ2-6,TGCAGTGCTAGAGACTCTGGGGCCAACGTCCTGACTTTC,CSARDSGANVLTF
NA,many,TRBV20-1,TRBJ2-7,TGCAGGTGTGACGGCGGCTACGAGCAGTACTTC,CRCDGGYEQYF
NA,medium-sized,TRBV2,TRBJ2-3,TGTGCCACTACGGGACTCCTTAGCACAGATACGCAGTATTTT,CATTGLLSTDTQYF
NA,many,TRBV7-8,TRBJ1-6,TGTGCCAGCAGCTTAGCGCGCGGAGGAACCTATAATTCACCCCTCCACTTT,CASSLARGGTYNSPLHF
TRBD1,many,TRBV6-5,TRBJ1-2,TGTGCCAGCAGAGCCAAGGGACAGGTCTATGGCTACACCTTC,CASRAKGQVYGYTF
NA,few,TRBV12-3/TRBV12-4,TRBJ1-3,TGTGCCAGCAGTTCCACAGCGACCTCTGGAAACACCATATATTTT,CASSSTATSGNTIYF
TRBD1,many,TRBV11-2,TRBJ2-5,TGTGCCAGCAGCCTTGGGGCAGGGGGTTCGGAGACCCAGTACTTC,CASSLGAGGSETQYF
NA,NA,TRBV20-1,TRBJ1-6,TGCAGTGCTAGATTTTCGGTCACGTCACCCCTCCACTTT,CSARFSVTSPLHF
TRBD1,many,TRBV6-1,TRBJ2-4,TGTGCCAGCACCTACGACAGGGGGACGAACATTCAGTACTTC,CASTYDRGTNIQYF
TRBD1,many,TRBV9,TRBJ2-7,TGTGCCAGCAGCACACACCCGGGACAGGGGGCGTACGAGCAGTACTTC,CASSTHPGQGAYEQYF
NA,many,TRBV12-3/TRBV12-4,TRBJ1-1,TGTGCCAGCAGTTTAACTGCGTACACTGAAGCTTTCTTT,CASSLTAYTEAFF
NA,NA,TRBV20-1,TRBJ1-6,TGCAGTGCTAGACGGGGGAATGCGGATAATTCACCCCTCCACTTT,CSARRGNADNSPLHF
TRBD1,NA,TRBV19,TRBJ1-5,TGTGCCAGTAGTATTTCTGGACAGGGTCTTTGGAGAGATCAGCCCCAGCATTTT,CASSISGQGLWRDQPQHF
TRBD2,few,TRBV19,TRBJ2-3,TGTGCCACCTCCCCCTGGACTAGCGGGAGGGCCAGTGATACGCAGTATTTT,CATSPWTSGRASDTQYF
NA,many,TRBV5-1,TRBJ1-1,TGCGCCAGCAGCTTGGAGGTCCCAGGCACTGAAGCTTTCTTT,CASSLEVPGTEAFF
NA,many,TRBV28,TRBJ1-2,TGTGCCAGCAGTCCCGAGGGACGGGGAGCCTATGGCTACACCTTC,CASSPEGRGAYGYTF
TRBD1,few,TRBV6-2/TRBV6-3,TRBJ1-2,TGTGCCAGCAATTTAATCCCGGGACAGCGCTTGAGTGGGGATGGCTACACCTTC,CASNLIPGQRLSGDGYTF
NA,NA,TRBV27,TRBJ1-1,TGTGCCAGCAGCTACGATGGGTCCGAAGCTTTCTTT,CASSYDGSEAFF
NA,NA,TRBV7-8,TRBJ2-1,TGTGCCAGCAGCTTAGTTGTGTTGGGGTCCTCCTACAATGAGCAGTTCTTC,CASSLVVLGSSYNEQFF
NA,many,TRBV2,TRBJ1-2,TGTGCCAGCAGTGAAGGCGGTGGGGGCAGGGGTTCAAGCTACACCTTC,CASSEGGGGRGSSYTF
TRBD2,many,TRBV2,TRBJ2-1,TGTGCCAGCAGTTTAAGGGACTACAAGGCCTACAATGAGCAGTTCTTC,CASSLRDYKAYNEQFF
NA,many,TRBV3-1,TRBJ2-3,TGTGCCAGCAGCTCCTGGGATTTTTCCACAGATACGCAGTATTTT,CASSSWDFSTDTQYF
NA,many,TRBV5-1,TRBJ2-2,TGCGCCAGCAGCTTACGACGGTGGGGCACCGGGGAGCTGTTTTTT,CASSLRRWGTGELFF
TRBD1,NA,TRBV10-3,TRBJ1-2,TGTGCCATCAGTGACGTCGACAGGGATGGCTACACCTTC,CAISDVDRDGYTF
TRBD1,many,TRBV11-2,TRBJ2-1,TGTGCCAGCAGCTTAAGGCGGGTAGGACAGGGGGCGAATGAGCAGTTCTTC,CASSLRRVGQGANEQFF
NA,NA,TRBV4-1,TRBJ2-1,TGCGCCAGCAGTCGGGACTTGCTGAGCTCCTACAATGAGCAGTTCTTC,CASSRDLLSSYNEQFF
NA,many,TRBV12-3/TRBV12-4,TRBJ1-6,TGTGCCAGCAGTTTGGGGGGCGGTTCACCCCTCCACTTT,CASSLGGGSPLHF
TRBD2,many,TRBV11-2,TRBJ2-7,TGTGCCAGCAGCTTAGCGGTAGCGGGGGACTCCTACGAGCAGTACTTC,CASSLAVAGDSYEQYF
TRBD1,many,TRBV28,TRBJ1-6,TGTGCCAGCAGTACCCCAGGACAGGATAATTCACCCCTCCACTTT,CASSTPGQDNSPLHF
TRBD2,NA,TRBV5-1,TRBJ2-7,TGCGCCAGCAGCCAGAGGGGGTCCGGACTAGCTGGTTACGAGCAGTACTTC,CASSQRGSGLAGYEQYF
NA,NA,TRBV18,TRBJ2-7,TGTGCCAGCTCACTCAGGGAGGCAAGCTCCTACGAGCAGTACTTC,CASSLREASSYEQYF
TRBD1,NA,TRBV20-1,TRBJ1-5,TGCAGTGCGGCGACAGGGACCCCTCAGCCCCAGCATTTT,CSAATGTPQPQHF
NA,many,TRBV12-3/TRBV12-4,TRBJ1-1,TGTGCCAGCAGTTTAATGCCCGGACAGTTTTTGAACACTGAAGCTTTCTTT,CASSLMPGQFLNTEAFF
TRBD2,NA,TRBV19,TRBJ2-1,TGTGCCAGTAGTATCGGGCTAGCGGGAGCCTATGAGCAGTTCTTC,CASSIGLAGAYEQFF
NA,few,TRBV7-9,TRBJ1-2,TGTGCCAGCAGCCGTTGGACGGGGGGCGGCTACACCTTC,CASSRWTGGGYTF
TRBD1,many,TRBV18,TRBJ2-1,TGTGCCAGCTCACCTTACAGGGGTGAGCAGTTCTTC,CASSPYRGEQFF
NA,many,TRBV18,TRBJ2-3,TGTGCCAGCTCACCAAAGGAAAGTAGCACAGATACGCAGTATTTT,CASSPKESSTDTQYF
NA,many,TRBV6-1,TRBJ1-6,TGTGCCAGCAGTGAAGCGACGGGGCTAAATGCACCCCTCCACTTT,CASSEATGLNAPLHF
TRBD2,many,TRBV3-1,TRBJ2-7,TGTGCCAGCAGCCAAGGCGGACTAGCGGGAGCATCCTACGAGCAGTACTTC,CASSQGGLAGASYEQYF
NA,few,TRBV4-1,TRBJ2-3,TGCGCCAGCAGCCAGGCTCACACAGATACGCAGTATTTT,CASSQAHTDTQYF
TRBD1,few,TRBV27,TRBJ1-5,TGTGCCAGCAGTCCGCGACAGGGACTCGGCCAGCCCCAGCATTTT,CASSPRQGLGQPQHF
TRBD1,few,TRBV5-8,TRBJ1-5,TGTGCCAGCAGCTTAGACAGGGATGGTCAGCCCCAGCATTTT,CASSLDRDGQPQHF
NA,many,TRBV28,TRBJ2-7,TGTGCCAGCAGACTTAGCGGCGAGGTGTACGAGCAGTACTTC,CASRLSGEVYEQYF